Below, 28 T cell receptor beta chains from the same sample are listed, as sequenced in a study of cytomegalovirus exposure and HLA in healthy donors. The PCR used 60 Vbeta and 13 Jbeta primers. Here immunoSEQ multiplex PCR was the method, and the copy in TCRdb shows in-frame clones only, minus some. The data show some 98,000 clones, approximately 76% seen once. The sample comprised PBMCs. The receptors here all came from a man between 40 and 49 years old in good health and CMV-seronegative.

CDR3 nucleotide sequence: TGCGCCAGCAGCCAAGAAACGCGGGAGTCAGATACGCAGTATTTT. As protein: CASSQETRESDTQYF. The chain uses TRBV4-3 and TRBJ2-3; 7 bases are a match to TRBD2. The CDR3 consists of 15 residues. J lost 4 bases, V lost 0 bases, and 4 bases had no gene match. Germline values: CDR1 LGHNA, CDR2 YSLEER.

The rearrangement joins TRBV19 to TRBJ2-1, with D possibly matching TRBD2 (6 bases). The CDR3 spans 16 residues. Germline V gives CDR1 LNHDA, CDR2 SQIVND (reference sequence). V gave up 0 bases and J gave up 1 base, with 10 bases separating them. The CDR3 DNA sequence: TGTGCCAGTAGTATAGACCGGGACTTATCCTACAATGAGCAGTTCTTC. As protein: CASSIDRDLSYNEQFF.

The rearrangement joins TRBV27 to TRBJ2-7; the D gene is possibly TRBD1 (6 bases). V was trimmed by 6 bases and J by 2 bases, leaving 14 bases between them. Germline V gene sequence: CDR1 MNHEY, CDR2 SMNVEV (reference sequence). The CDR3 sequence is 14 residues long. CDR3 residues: CASRLQGKAYEQYF. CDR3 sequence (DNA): TGTGCCAGCAGACTACAGGGAAAGGCCTACGAGCAGTACTTC.

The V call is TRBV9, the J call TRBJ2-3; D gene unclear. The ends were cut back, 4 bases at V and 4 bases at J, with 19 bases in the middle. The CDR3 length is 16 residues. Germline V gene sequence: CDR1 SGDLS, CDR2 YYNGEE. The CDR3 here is CASSSQFLLGADTQYF. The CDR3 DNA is TGTGCCAGCAGCTCACAGTTCCTGTTGGGCGCAGATACGCAGTATTTT.

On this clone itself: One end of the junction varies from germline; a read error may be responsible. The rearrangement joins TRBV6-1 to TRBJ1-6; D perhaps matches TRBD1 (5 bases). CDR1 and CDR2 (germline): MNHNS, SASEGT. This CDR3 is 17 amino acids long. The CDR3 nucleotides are TGTACCAGCAGTGAAAATGGGGGGAGCTCCTATAATTCACCCCTCCACTTT. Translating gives CTSSENGGSSYNSPLHF.

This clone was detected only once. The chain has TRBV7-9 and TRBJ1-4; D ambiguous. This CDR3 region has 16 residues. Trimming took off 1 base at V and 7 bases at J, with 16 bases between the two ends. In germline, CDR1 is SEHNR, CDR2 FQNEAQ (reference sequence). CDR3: CASSLGRRVEGEKLFF. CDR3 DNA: TGTGCCAGCAGCTTAGGACGTAGGGTTGAGGGTGAAAAACTGTTTTTT.

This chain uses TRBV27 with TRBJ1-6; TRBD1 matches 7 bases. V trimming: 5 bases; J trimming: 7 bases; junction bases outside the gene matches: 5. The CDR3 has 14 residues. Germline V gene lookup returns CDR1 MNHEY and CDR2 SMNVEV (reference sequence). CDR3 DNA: TGTGCCAGCAGTCGACAGGGCGTAAATTCACCCCTCCACTTT. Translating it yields CASSRQGVNSPLHF.

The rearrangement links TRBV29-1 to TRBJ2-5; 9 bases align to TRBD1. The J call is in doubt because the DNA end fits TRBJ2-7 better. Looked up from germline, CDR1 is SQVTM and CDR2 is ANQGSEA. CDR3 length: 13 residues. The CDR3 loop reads CSSRTGEGYEQYF. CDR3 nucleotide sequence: TGCAGCTCGAGGACAGGGGAGGGATACGAGCAGTACTTC.

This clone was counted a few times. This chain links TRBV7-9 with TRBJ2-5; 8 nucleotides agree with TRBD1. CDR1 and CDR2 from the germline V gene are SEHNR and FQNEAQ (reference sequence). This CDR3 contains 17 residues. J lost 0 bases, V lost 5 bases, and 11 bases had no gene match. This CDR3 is CASSPSGWDRYQETQYF. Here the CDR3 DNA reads TGTGCCAGCAGCCCTTCTGGGTGGGACAGGTACCAAGAGACCCAGTACTTC.

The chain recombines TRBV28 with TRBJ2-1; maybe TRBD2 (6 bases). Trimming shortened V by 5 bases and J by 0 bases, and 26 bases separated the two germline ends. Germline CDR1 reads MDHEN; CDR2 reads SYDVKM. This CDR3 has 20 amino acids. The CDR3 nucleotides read TGTGCCAGCAGTGAACCCCGGGACTGGAAACGTCAAAGCTCCTACAATGAGCAGTTCTTC. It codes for CASSEPRDWKRQSSYNEQFF.

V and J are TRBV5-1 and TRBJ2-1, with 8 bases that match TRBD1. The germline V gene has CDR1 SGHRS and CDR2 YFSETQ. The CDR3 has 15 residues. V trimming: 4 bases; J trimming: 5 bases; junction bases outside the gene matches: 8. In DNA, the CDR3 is TGCGCCAGCAGCGTGACAGGGGTATCCCACAATGAGCAGTTCTTC. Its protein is CASSVTGVSHNEQFF.

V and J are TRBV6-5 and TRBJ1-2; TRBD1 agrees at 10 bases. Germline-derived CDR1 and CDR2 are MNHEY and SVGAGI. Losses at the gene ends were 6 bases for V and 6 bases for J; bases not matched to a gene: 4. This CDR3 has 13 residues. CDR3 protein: CASRGQGLHGYTF. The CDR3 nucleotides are TGTGCCAGCAGGGGACAGGGGCTACATGGCTACACCTTC.

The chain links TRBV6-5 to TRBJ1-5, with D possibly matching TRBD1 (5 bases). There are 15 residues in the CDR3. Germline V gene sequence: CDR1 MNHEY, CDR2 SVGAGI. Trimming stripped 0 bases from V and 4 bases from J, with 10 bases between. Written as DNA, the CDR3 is TGTGCCAGCAGTTACTCGGTGGGGCCGAATCAGCCCCAGCATTTT. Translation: CASSYSVGPNQPQHF.

CDR3 DNA: TGTGCCAGCAGCGCGGGACTCTTCAGTGAAAAACTGTTTTTT. This gives the protein CASSAGLFSEKLFF. The chain has TRBV9 and TRBJ1-4; weak D call: TRBD1 (5 bases). CDR1 SGDLS and CDR2 YYNGEE come from the germline V gene. The length of the CDR3 is 14 residues. V was shortened by 3 bases and J by 7 bases, with 13 bases between the two germline ends.

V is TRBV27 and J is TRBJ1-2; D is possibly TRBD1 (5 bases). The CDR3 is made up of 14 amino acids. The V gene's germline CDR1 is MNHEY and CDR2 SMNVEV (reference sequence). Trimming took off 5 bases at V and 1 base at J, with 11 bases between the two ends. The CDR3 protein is CASSLTDSNYGYTF. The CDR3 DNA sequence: TGTGCCAGCAGTCTGACAGACAGTAACTATGGCTACACCTTC.

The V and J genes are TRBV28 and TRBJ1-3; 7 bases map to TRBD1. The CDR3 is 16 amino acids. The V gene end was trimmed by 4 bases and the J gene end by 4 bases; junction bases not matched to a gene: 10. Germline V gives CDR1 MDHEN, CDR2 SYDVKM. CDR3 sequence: CASSSPTTGYGNTIYF. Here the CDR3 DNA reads TGTGCCAGCAGTTCCCCAACGACAGGGTACGGAAACACCATATATTTT.

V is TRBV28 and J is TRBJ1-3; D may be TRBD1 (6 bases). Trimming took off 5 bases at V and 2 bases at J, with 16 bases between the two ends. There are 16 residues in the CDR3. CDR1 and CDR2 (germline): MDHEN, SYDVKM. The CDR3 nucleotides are TGTGCCAGCAGTGGGGCAGGGGTTAGCGCTGGAAACACCATATATTTT. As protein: CASSGAGVSAGNTIYF.

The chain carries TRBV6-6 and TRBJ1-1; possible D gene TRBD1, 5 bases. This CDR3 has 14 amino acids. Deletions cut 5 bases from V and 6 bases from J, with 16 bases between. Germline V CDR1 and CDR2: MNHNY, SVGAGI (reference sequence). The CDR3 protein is CASSGRALRAEAFF. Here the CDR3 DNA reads TGTGCCAGCAGTGGCAGGGCCTTAAGGGCTGAAGCTTTCTTT.

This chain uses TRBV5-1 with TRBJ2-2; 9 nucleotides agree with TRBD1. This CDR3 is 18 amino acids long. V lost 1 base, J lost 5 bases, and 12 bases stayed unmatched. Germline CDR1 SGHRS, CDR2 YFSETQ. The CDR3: CASSLTRGGTGSTGELFF. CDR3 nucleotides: TGCGCCAGCAGCTTGACCCGAGGAGGGACAGGGAGTACCGGGGAGCTGTTTTTT.

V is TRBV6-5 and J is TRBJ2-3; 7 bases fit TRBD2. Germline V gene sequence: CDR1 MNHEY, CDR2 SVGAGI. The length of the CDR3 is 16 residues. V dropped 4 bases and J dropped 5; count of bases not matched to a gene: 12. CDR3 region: CASSSSASGYLDTQYF. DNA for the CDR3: TGTGCCAGCAGTTCTTCCGCTAGCGGCTATCTAGATACGCAGTATTTT.

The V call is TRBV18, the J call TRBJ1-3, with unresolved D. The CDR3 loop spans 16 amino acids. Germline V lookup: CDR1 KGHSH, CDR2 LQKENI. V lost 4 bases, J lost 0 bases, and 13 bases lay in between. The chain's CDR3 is CASSREAQNSGNTIYF. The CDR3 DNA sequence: TGTGCCAGCTCACGGGAGGCCCAAAACTCTGGAAACACCATATATTTT.

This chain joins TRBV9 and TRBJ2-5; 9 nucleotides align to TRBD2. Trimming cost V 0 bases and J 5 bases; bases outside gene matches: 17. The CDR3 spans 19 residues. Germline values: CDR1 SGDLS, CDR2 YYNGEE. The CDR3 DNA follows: TGTGCCAGCAGCGTAGGCTTCTGGGGTCTAGCGGGGTTGCGGGAGACCCAGTACTTC. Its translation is CASSVGFWGLAGLRETQYF.

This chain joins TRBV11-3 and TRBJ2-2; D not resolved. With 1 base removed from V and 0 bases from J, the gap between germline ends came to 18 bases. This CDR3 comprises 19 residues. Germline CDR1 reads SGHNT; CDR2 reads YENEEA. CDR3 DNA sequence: TGTGCCAGCAGCTTAGGAGGCTTGGTCAAAGGCGCGAACACCGGGGAGCTGTTTTTT. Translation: CASSLGGLVKGANTGELFF.

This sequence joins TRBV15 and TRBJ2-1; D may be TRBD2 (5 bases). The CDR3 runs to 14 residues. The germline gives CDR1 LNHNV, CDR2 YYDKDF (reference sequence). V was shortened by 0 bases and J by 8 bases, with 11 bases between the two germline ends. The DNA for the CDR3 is TGTGCCACCAGCAGAGAGAATAGCGTGGATGAGCAGTTCTTC. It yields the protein CATSRENSVDEQFF.

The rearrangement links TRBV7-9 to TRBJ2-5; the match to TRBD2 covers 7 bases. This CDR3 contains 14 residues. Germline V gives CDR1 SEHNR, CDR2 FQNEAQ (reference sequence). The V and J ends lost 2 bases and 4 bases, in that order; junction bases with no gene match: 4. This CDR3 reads CASSLSREGETQYF. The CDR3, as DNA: TGTGCCAGCAGCTTATCCAGGGAGGGAGAGACCCAGTACTTC. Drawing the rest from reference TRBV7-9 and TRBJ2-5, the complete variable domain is DTGVSQNPRHKITKRGQNVTFRCDPISEHNRLYWYRQTLGQGPEFLTYFQNEAQLEKSRLLSDRFSAERPKGSFSTLEIQRTEQGDSAMYLCASSLSREGETQYFGPGTRLLVL.

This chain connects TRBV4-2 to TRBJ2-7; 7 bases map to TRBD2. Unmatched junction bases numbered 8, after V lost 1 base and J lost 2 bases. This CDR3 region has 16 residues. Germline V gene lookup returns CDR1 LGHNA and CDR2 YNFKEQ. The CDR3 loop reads CASSQVGASGTYEQYF. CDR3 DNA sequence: TGTGCCAGCAGCCAAGTTGGGGCTAGCGGAACCTACGAGCAGTACTTC.

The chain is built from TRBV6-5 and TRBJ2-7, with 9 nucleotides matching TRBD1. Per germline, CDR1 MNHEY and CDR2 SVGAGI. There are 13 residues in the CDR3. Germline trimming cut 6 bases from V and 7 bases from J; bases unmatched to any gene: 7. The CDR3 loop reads CASSYGTGQEQYF. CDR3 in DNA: TGTGCCAGCAGCTATGGGACAGGGCAAGAGCAGTACTTC.

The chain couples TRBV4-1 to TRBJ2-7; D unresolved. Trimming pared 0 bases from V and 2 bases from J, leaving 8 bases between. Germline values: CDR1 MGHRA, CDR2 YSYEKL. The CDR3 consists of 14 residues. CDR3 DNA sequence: TGCGCCAGCAGCCAAGAAATACACCCCTACGAGCAGTACTTC. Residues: CASSQEIHPYEQYF.